A single TCR beta chain is shown here with its context. This specimen belongs to a study of blood T cell repertoires in COVID-19. At the level of the study: In each case, the material was cDNA or gDNA derived from T cells, B-cell-depleted T cells, or PBMCs.

The study recruited people aged roughly 18 to 89 years across 24 US areas. Allocation to cohorts depended on clinical history reported by the participants. In the source study's methods: Amplification of reference gene primers was used by the study to estimate nucleated cell counts. Sequencing used immunoSEQ multiplex PCR; TCRdb keeps in-frame clones, though not all of them. V, J and clone size reflect that table, while D and trimming were determined from the DNA. The data contain fewer than 250,000 clones, roughly 85% of them singletons. J gave up 5 bases and V 4 bases, and 10 bases lay outside the gene matches. This CDR3 region has 15 residues. The germline V gene encodes CDR1 MNHNY and CDR2 SVGAGI (reference sequence).

The clonotype originates from a woman in her 50s with acute COVID-19. The J gene is TRBJ2-7, the V gene TRBV6-6, with TRBD1 matching 8 bases. The sequenced sample consisted of PBMCs or T cells enriched from blood (not recorded which). The CDR3 region is CASSSPGQGFHEQYF. CDR3 in DNA: TGTGCCAGCAGTTCCCCCGGACAGGGCTTCCACGAGCAGTACTTC.